This T cell receptor beta chain was recovered during a study of OX40 agonist ivuxolimab in advanced cancers. Study-level information: Participants averaged 60 years of age (range roughly 20 to 90) and were 75% to 90% male.

Trimming cost V 5 bases and J 3 bases, with 10 bases left between them. The CDR3 runs to 13 residues. Germline V gene data show CDR1 as LNHDA and CDR2 as SQIVND (reference sequence). Whole-study findings and limits: Antigens targeted by the expanded peripheral T cells were not determined.

Data came from immunoSEQ multiplex PCR; TCRdb stores just in-frame clones and leaves some out. This sample yields roughly 70,000 clones, of which about 85% are seen a single time; 0.65% to 0.7% belongs to the top ten. Notes on this clone: The antigen is unknown.

The clonotype originates from an adult with an advanced solid tumor such as melanoma, head and neck, liver or kidney cancer. Sample: CD4+ or CD8+ T cells sorted from blood, taken in a trial of the OX40 agonist ivuxolimab. The chain uses TRBV19 and TRBJ1-1; perhaps TRBD1 as D (5 bases). The CDR3 region has the DNA TGTGCCAGTAGTTTTACAGGAGACACTGAAGCTTTCTTT. It yields the protein CASSFTGDTEAFF.